The 5 T cell receptor beta chains reported below all come from one sample, sequenced in a study of technical replicates of blood from a handful of donors (dated by TCRdb to the late 2010s). Libraries were made using the immunoSEQ multiplex PCR assay. TCRdb limited this immuneACCESS table to in-frame rearrangements with V and J called. A share of clones is missing; checked studies link under half to unresolved V genes, and the rest is unexplained. For this sample the table gives about 80,000 clones, of which approximately 94% were detected only once. Of the sample, 0.38% is held by the ten largest clones. What was sequenced was T cells isolated from PBMCs. The source is a human donor in good health.

The chain combines TRBV28 with TRBJ2-1, with 8 bases identical to TRBD1. The V segment lost 5 bases and the J segment 8 bases; nucleotides outside the gene matches: 14. In germline, CDR1 is MDHEN, CDR2 SYDVKM. This CDR3 is built from 16 residues. CDR3 coding DNA: TGTGCCAGCAGTCAAGGGGCAAGGACAGGGACCGATGAGCAGTTCTTC. It is translated as CASSQGARTGTDEQFF.

This chain uses TRBV27 with TRBJ2-3, with D possibly being TRBD2 (5 bases). This CDR3 region has 14 residues. Looked up from germline, CDR1 is MNHEY and CDR2 is SMNVEV (reference sequence). With 2 bases removed from V and 5 bases from J, the gap between germline ends came to 11 bases. The CDR3 DNA sequence: TGTGCCAGCAGTTTAGAGGGAGCCATAGATACGCAGTATTTT. Amino acids: CASSLEGAIDTQYF.

This rearrangement joins TRBV28 to TRBJ1-2; no reliable D call. This CDR3 spans 10 amino acids. Germline values: CDR1 MDHEN, CDR2 SYDVKM. Trimming stripped 6 bases from V and 7 bases from J, with 6 bases between. CDR3 in DNA: TGTGCCAGCAGGTCAATTGGCTACACCTTC. Encoded protein: CASRSIGYTF.

The chain couples TRBV11-2 to TRBJ1-1; maybe TRBD1 (6 bases). Germline V CDR1 and CDR2: SGHAT, FQNNGV. The length of the CDR3 is 14 residues. The germline V and J ends were trimmed by 3 bases and 5 bases, with 13 bases remaining between them. The CDR3 reads CASSLAGESTEAFF. CDR3 in DNA: TGTGCCAGCAGCTTGGCAGGGGAGAGTACTGAAGCTTTCTTT.

The genes are TRBV5-4 and TRBJ1-2; 11 bases match TRBD1. Unmatched junction bases numbered 8, after V lost 5 bases and J lost 5 bases. Germline lookup yields CDR1 SGHNT and CDR2 YYREEE (reference sequence). The CDR3 length is 15 residues. Here the CDR3 DNA reads TGTGCCAGCAGTCTCGGGACAGGGGGAGGGTATGGCTACACCTTC. Translation gives CASSLGTGGGYGYTF.